This T cell receptor beta chain is drawn from a study of blood T cell repertoires in COVID-19 (dated by TCRdb to the early 2020s). Concerning the study at large: Samples from collaborators originated in the United States, Italy and Spain and spanned both the acute and convalescent phases of COVID-19. The prospective study material was composed of cDNA or gDNA derived from T cells, B-cell-depleted T cells, or PBMCs. Subjects who had been exposed to COVID-19, were actively infected with it, or had recovered from it provided the deeply sampled blood TCRbeta repertoires that made up the dataset. The repertoires were released in a freely available public database intended as a resource for research on the immune response to SARS-CoV-2. The samples were drawn from the first 160 participants of the ongoing ImmuneRACE study and from 1,200 or so subjects provided by 6 global collaborators. Sample metadata almost always included a de-identified subject ID, COVID-19 status, age in years and sex. HLA class I and class II types, where available, came from metadata supplied by the sample provider rather than from assay-based typing. Here is what the overall study found, with its caveats: The amount of clinical and demographic metadata varied by source and participant and was provided uncurated.

Samples from volunteer blood donors who had recovered from COVID-19 were contributed by a second Seattle source. Whole blood was collected in K2EDTA tubes by collaborating institutions according to the institutions' own protocols. For TCRbeta analysis, collaborator samples were shipped as frozen whole blood, as isolated PBMCs, or as DNA extracted from either sample type. The junction shows trimming of 6 bases on V and 2 bases on J, plus 8 bases between the germline ends. Sequences SNHLY (CDR1) and FYNNEI (CDR2) are obtained from the germline V gene. CDR3 length: 12 amino acids, cysteine to phenylalanine. Left in the record is the CDR3 DNA by itself, 36 bases read in frame from the first base. TCRbeta CDR3 regions were amplified from genomic DNA by means of the immunoSEQ Assay, a bias-controlled multiplex PCR. Per the original workflow: Nucleated cell counts per sample were estimated from amplification of reference gene primers within the assay. Sequence reads were collapsed and filtered to measure the absolute abundance of every unique TCRbeta CDR3 rearrangement. For each sample, productive Simpson clonality was calculated by taking the square root of Simpson's diversity index across productive rearrangements. TCRdb took over this immuneACCESS table, retaining in-frame rearrangements with V and J assigned. Such tables are incomplete; in checked studies, under half of the missing clones stem from an unresolved V gene, and the remainder is unexplained. The V and J calls and clone size were taken over from that table, and D and trimming were inferred from the DNA. Here the sample has roughly 250,000 clones; roughly 88% occur a single time. 2% to 2.5% of the sample lies in the top ten.

With regard to this clone: This clone's antigen is unknown. Base qualities were left out, and no much larger clone turns up one base away.

The chain employs TRBV2 and TRBJ2-7; the D region possibly corresponds to TRBD1 (6 bases align). The TCR was taken from a woman aged 40 to 50 who had recovered from COVID-19. Sample: peripheral blood. The DNA sequence follows: TGTGCCAGCAGGGGGGACACCTACGAGCAGTACTTC. Its translation is CASRGDTYEQYF.